The subject of this entry is one T cell receptor (beta chain). This record belongs to a study of blood T cell repertoires in COVID-19. Sequencing was performed with immunoSEQ multiplex PCR; in TCRdb, only in-frame clones are kept and a portion is missing. This sample has 150,000 to 200,000 clones, with 80% found just once. V was pared by 3 bases and J by 8 bases, with 4 bases of the junction left unmatched. Germline loops: CDR1 MNHEY, CDR2 SMNVEV (reference sequence). CDR3 length equals 13 residues. Symptom resolution, clearance, or two negative PCRs marked donors in Cohort 3 as recovered. The material sequenced was PBMCs or T cells enriched from blood (not recorded which). The receptor comes from a woman aged 55-70 years who had recovered from COVID-19. The chain couples TRBV27 to TRBJ1-5, with 7 bases that match TRBD1. CDR3 protein: CASSFARGKPQHF. CDR3 DNA: TGTGCCAGCAGTTTTGCCAGGGGGAAGCCCCAGCATTTT.